This entry is about one TCR beta chain. Patients in Seattle were enrolled during active infection, then followed longitudinally. The sample belongs to a study of blood T cell repertoires in COVID-19. Overall study context: There were acute and convalescent COVID-19 samples, and they came from the United States, Italy and Spain. T cells, B-cell-depleted T cells, or PBMCs supplied cDNA or gDNA.

Authors' analysis steps: Estimation of nucleated cell counts was performed using reference gene primer amplification. Measured with immunoSEQ multiplex PCR; TCRdb has only the in-frame clones, and not every one. From that table come the V and J calls and clone size; the DNA was used to work out D and trimming. The table shows around 440,000 clones, with around 88% occurring only once. Germline V gives CDR1 SEHNR, CDR2 FQNEAQ (reference sequence). The ends lost 3 bases at V and 4 bases at J; junction bases unmatched: 6. The CDR3 spans 15 residues. V and J are TRBV7-9 and TRBJ2-3; TRBD2 aligns across 8 bases. The TCR was taken from a woman in her forties or fifties with COVID-19, enrolled during active disease. Material: peripheral blood. Written as DNA, the CDR3 is TGTGCCAGCAGCTTTACGGGGGGGATTTCAGATACGCAGTATTTT. Amino acid sequence: CASSFTGGISDTQYF. Using reference TRBV7-9 and TRBJ2-3 for the parts outside the CDR3, the full variable domain is DTGVSQNPRHKITKRGQNVTFRCDPISEHNRLYWYRQTLGQGPEFLTYFQNEAQLEKSRLLSDRFSAERPKGSFSTLEIQRTEQGDSAMYLCASSFTGGISDTQYFGPGTRLTVL.